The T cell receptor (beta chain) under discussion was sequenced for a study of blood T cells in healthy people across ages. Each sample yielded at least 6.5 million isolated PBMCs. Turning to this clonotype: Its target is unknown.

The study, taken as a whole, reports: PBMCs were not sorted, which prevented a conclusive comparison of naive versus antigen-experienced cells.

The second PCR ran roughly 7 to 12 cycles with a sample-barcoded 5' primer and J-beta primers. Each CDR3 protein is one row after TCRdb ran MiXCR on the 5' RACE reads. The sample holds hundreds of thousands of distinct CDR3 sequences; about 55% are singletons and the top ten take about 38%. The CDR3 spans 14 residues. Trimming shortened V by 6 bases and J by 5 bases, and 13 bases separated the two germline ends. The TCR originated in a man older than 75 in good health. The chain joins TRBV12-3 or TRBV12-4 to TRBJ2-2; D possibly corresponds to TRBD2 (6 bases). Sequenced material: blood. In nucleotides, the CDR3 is TGTGCCAGCAGCGGGAGTAGGAATACCGGGGAGCTGTTTTTT. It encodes CASSGSRNTGELFF.